This T cell receptor beta chain was documented in a study of identifying expanded T cells in peripheral blood. Study results and caveats: Clone count variance between roughly 2-week samples rose with total template count.

Looked up from germline, CDR1 is GTSNPN and CDR2 is SVGIG (reference sequence). The CDR3 has 14 residues. Between the trimmed V and J ends, which lost 0 bases and 1 base, there was a span of 9 bases. The table came from immunoSEQ multiplex PCR; TCRdb's copy has only in-frame clones and leaves some out. Of around 95,000 clones in the sample, 80% to 90% were seen once. As concerns this clone: The antigen is not known.

Source material: blood. This chain connects TRBV30 to TRBJ1-1; no definite D call. The sequence derives from a person aged 18 to 75 in good health. The CDR3 sequence: CAWSVQGKNTEAFF. CDR3 coding DNA: TGTGCCTGGAGTGTACAAGGGAAGAACACTGAAGCTTTCTTT.